Only a few counts were recorded for the clone carrying this T cell receptor beta chain. Its antigen remains unknown. This specimen comes from a study of T cells in Graves' hyperthyroidism and ophthalmopathy. Study conclusions and caveats: Most clonotypes that expanded in the thyroid above 0.001 also showed up in blood.

TCR beta CDR3 sequences were amplified from RNA transcripts. An initial round of RT-PCR targeting the TCR CDR3 relied on the HTBI primer set. TCRdb itself ran the multiplex PCR reads through MiXCR, one entry per CDR3 protein. There are fewer than 600,000 distinct CDR3 sequences in the sample; less than 15% occur only once, and about 14% lies in the top ten. Per germline, CDR1 MNHEY and CDR2 SVGAGI. This CDR3 is 13 amino acids long. V was clipped by 0 bases and J by 9 bases, with 6 bases between them. Material: blood. The chain has TRBV6-5 and TRBJ1-6; D gene uncertain. The TCR originated in a woman between 35 and 50 years old with Graves' hyperthyroidism. The CDR3 reads CASSYSGVSPLHF. Written as DNA, the CDR3 is TGTGCCAGCAGTTACTCTGGGGTTTCACCCCTCCACTTT.